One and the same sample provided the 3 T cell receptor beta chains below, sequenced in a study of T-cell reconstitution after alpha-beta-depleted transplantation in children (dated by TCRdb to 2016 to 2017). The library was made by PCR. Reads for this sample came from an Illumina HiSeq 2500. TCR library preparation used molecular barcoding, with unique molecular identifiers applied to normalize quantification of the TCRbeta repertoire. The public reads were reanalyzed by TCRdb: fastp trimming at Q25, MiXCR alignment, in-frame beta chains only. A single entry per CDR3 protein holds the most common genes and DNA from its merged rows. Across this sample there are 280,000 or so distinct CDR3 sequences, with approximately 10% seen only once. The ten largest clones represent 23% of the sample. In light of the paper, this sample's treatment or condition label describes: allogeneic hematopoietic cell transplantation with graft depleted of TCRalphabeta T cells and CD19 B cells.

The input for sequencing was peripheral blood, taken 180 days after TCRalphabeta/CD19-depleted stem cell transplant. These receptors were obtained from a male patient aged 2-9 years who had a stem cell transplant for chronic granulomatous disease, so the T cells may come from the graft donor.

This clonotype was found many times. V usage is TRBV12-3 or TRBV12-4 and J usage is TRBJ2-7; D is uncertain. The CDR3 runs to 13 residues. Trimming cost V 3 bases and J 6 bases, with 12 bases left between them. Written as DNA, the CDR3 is TGTGCCAGCAGTTTGAGTCTACTACGCGAGCAGTACTTC. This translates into CASSLSLLREQYF.

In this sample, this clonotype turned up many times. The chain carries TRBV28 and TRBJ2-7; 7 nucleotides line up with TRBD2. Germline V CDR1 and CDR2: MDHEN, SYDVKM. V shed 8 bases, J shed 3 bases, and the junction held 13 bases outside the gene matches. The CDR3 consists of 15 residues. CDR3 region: CASSGLPRGSYEQYF. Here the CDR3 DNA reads TGTGCCAGCTCGGGTCTTCCCCGCGGGAGCTACGAGCAGTACTTC.

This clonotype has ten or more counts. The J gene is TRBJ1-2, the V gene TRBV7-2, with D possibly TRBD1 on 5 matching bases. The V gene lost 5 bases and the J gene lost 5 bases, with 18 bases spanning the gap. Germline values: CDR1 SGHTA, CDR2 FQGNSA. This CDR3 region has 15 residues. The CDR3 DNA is TGTGCCAGCAGCCCGCAGGGACCGACATATTATGGCTACACCTTC. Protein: CASSPQGPTYYGYTF.